This T cell receptor beta chain was sequenced in a study of blood T cell repertoires in COVID-19. Study summary: Acute and convalescent COVID-19 samples came from the United States, Italy and Spain. Nucleic acid was either cDNA or gDNA, and it came from T cells, B-cell-depleted T cells, or PBMCs.

There are 17 residues in the CDR3. This clone was detected once. Original processing methods: The assay estimated nucleated cells by amplifying reference gene primers. The repertoire was sequenced with immunoSEQ multiplex PCR; TCRdb's copy has only in-frame clones and lacks some. V and J calls and clone size are copied from that table; D and trimming were computed from the DNA. This table has fewer than 200,000 clones, 88% appearing once. The chain has TRBV21-1 and TRBJ1-3; the table's D gene call, TRBD1, was not cross checked with the DNA. TRBV21-1 is deemed a pseudogene. This clonotype was sampled from a man aged 35 to 55 with active or convalescent COVID-19. Specimen: peripheral blood. The CDR3 nucleotides read TGTGCCAGCAGCAAATGTAAGTGGAGGGGGCCTGGAAACACCATATATTTT. Its protein product is CASSKCKWRGPGNTIYF.